This TCR beta chain was found in a study of CD4 T cells in relation to SARS-CoV-2 and coronaviruses. Study as a whole: PBMCs were cultured with antigen for nine to eleven days before TCR beta sequencing. No peptide or an HIV-1 Nef peptide pool served as negative control.

Sequencing used immunoSEQ multiplex PCR; TCRdb keeps in-frame clones, though not all of them. The top ten clones hold roughly 25% of a sample with 25,000 to 30,000 clones, just under 75% of them seen once. About this clone itself: The antigen remains unidentified.

Before the COVID-19 pandemic, during about 2011-2019, CD4+ T cells were taken from unexposed donors. The cells were cultured for under 13 days before CD4+ T cells were isolated. Unexposed-donor CD4+ T cells were probed with SARS-CoV-2 S/N and four cold-coronavirus spikes, cells permitting. Each well had a few million PBMCs in about 5% human AB serum with IL-2. V lost 9 bases to trimming and J lost 9 bases, with 18 bases between them. CDR3 length equals 14 residues. The germline V gene has CDR1 ENHRY and CDR2 SYGVKD. This sequence originates from a human donor in good health. The specimen was CD4+ T cells from PBMCs, cultured in vitro. V usage is TRBV10-3 and J usage is TRBJ1-6; D ambiguous. DNA for the CDR3: TGTGCCATATCCGTGGGGATATCTGTTTCACCCCTCCACTTT. It encodes CAISVGISVSPLHF.